Below, 29 T cell receptor beta chains from the same sample are listed, as sequenced in a study of OX40 agonist ivuxolimab in advanced cancers. Produced via immunoSEQ multiplex PCR; TCRdb's table is partial and in-frame only. The sample has 65,000 to 75,000 clones, 85% seen once. The sequenced sample was CD4+ or CD8+ T cells sorted from blood, obtained in a trial of the OX40 agonist ivuxolimab. Receptor source: an adult with an advanced solid tumor such as melanoma, head and neck, liver or kidney cancer.

The rearrangement uses TRBV4-1 and TRBJ2-2; D might be TRBD2 (5 bases). The CDR3 length is 16 residues. Trimming left V 1 base short and J 3 bases short, with 12 bases between. Germline CDR1 reads MGHRA; CDR2 reads YSYEKL. The CDR3 DNA reads as TGCGCCAGCAGCCAAGTCCTGTCGAGGGACACCGGGGAGCTGTTTTTT. It is translated as CASSQVLSRDTGELFF.

The chain has TRBV28 and TRBJ1-5; the match to TRBD1 covers 7 bases. Trimming removed 8 bases from V and 3 bases from J; junction bases left unmatched: 10. The germline V gene encodes CDR1 MDHEN and CDR2 SYDVKM. The CDR3 spans 15 residues. The CDR3 DNA follows: TGTGCCAGCCTGAGGGCAGGGGGTAACAATCAGCCCCAGCATTTT. Translated: CASLRAGGNNQPQHF.

The CDR3 loop is CAVRRGRGYEQYF. CDR3 DNA sequence: TGTGCCGTCCGCAGGGGGCGCGGTTACGAGCAGTACTTC. The gene calls are TRBV2 and TRBJ2-7; 8 bases map to TRBD1. The germline CDR1 and CDR2 sequences are SNHLY and FYNNEI. This CDR3 spans 13 amino acids. The junction had 10 bases not matched to a gene; V was cut back by 11 bases and J by 4 bases.

The rearrangement joins TRBV6-6 to TRBJ2-5; D gene uncertain. Germline V lookup: CDR1 MNHNY, CDR2 SVGAGI (reference sequence). Deletions cut 7 bases from V and 1 base from J, with 10 bases between. The CDR3 runs 13 residues. This CDR3 is CASTTGSQETQYF. CDR3 bases: TGTGCCAGCACAACTGGCTCCCAAGAGACCCAGTACTTC.

This clone occurred a few times. CDR3 coding DNA: TGTGCCAGCAGTGAAGTACAGGGACCGATCCCCTACGAGCAGTACTTC. Protein product: CASSEVQGPIPYEQYF. V is TRBV2 and J is TRBJ2-7; tentatively, D is TRBD1 (6 bases). From germline, CDR1 is SNHLY and CDR2 FYNNEI. Trimming took 1 base from V and 2 from J, leaving 15 bases between them. The CDR3 loop spans 16 amino acids.

The rearrangement links TRBV5-1 to TRBJ2-3; 8 positions agree with TRBD2. CDR1 is SGHRS, CDR2 YFSETQ, per germline. This CDR3 has 15 amino acids. With V trimmed by 3 bases and J by 5 bases, 8 bases remained unmatched. As DNA, the CDR3 is TGCGCCAGCAGCTCCCCAGCGGGAGTGGTAGATACGCAGTATTTT. This translates into CASSSPAGVVDTQYF.

This clone was seen only once. The chain links TRBV5-1 to TRBJ2-7; a possible D gene is TRBD1 (5 bases). The CDR3 runs to 12 residues. V dropped 1 base and J dropped 9 bases, with 11 bases sitting between them. Per the germline V gene, CDR1 is SGHRS and CDR2 is YFSETQ. CDR3 nucleotide sequence: TGCGCCAGCAGCTTGAAAGGGGCTGTGCAGTACTTC. It yields the protein CASSLKGAVQYF.

This chain connects TRBV10-3 to TRBJ2-3; D uncertain. The germline CDR1 and CDR2 sequences are ENHRY and SYGVKD. The CDR3 is made up of 15 amino acids. The germline V and J ends were trimmed by 10 bases and 2 bases, with 19 bases remaining between them. The CDR3 nucleotides are TGTGCCACAAAGGTCGAGGCAACCCTCACAGATACGCAGTATTTT. It is translated as CATKVEATLTDTQYF.

This clone was observed a few times. The chain is built from TRBV28 and TRBJ1-5; D call uncertain. The germline V and J ends were trimmed by 7 bases and 6 bases, with 10 bases remaining between them. The length of the CDR3 is 12 residues. CDR1 is MDHEN and CDR2 is SYDVKM in the germline V gene. The CDR3 region has the DNA TGTGCCAGCACCCCCGCGAGTCAGCCCCAGCATTTT. Its protein is CASTPASQPQHF.

The rearrangement links TRBV11-2 to TRBJ2-7; no clear D. The CDR3 runs 14 residues. Trimming took off 3 bases at V and 3 bases at J, with 12 bases between the two ends. CDR1 SGHAT and CDR2 FQNNGV come from the germline V gene. In DNA form, the CDR3 reads TGTGCCAGCAGCTTTAACCCGGGTAGCTACGAGCAGTACTTC. Translation gives CASSFNPGSYEQYF.

The V and J genes are TRBV28 and TRBJ2-7; D is possibly TRBD1 or TRBD2 (6 bases each). Germline CDR1 is MDHEN and CDR2 is SYDVKM. The CDR3 consists of 16 residues. V gave up 6 bases and J gave up 3 bases, with 21 bases separating them. The CDR3 protein is CASRRVVGGGNYEQYF. DNA for the CDR3: TGTGCCAGCAGAAGAGTCGTGGGGGGCGGTAACTACGAGCAGTACTTC.

The V gene is TRBV2, the J gene TRBJ1-6; unclear D gene. Trimming took 4 bases from V and 6 from J, leaving 13 bases between them. Looked up from germline, CDR1 is SNHLY and CDR2 is FYNNEI. This CDR3 is 15 amino acids long. The CDR3 coding sequence is TGTGCCAGCAGTGTGGGCAGGATACTTAATTCACCCCTCCACTTT. It codes for CASSVGRILNSPLHF.

The chain recombines TRBV27 with TRBJ1-5; D is perhaps TRBD1 (6 bases). The CDR3 contains 13 residues. The germline V gene encodes CDR1 MNHEY and CDR2 SMNVEV (reference sequence). Between the trimmed V and J ends, which lost 5 bases and 5 bases, there was a span of 10 bases. As DNA, the CDR3 is TGTGCCAGCAGTCAACAGGGTTATCAGCCCCAGCATTTT. It is translated as CASSQQGYQPQHF.

V gene TRBV10-1 combines with J gene TRBJ1-1, with a possible D match to TRBD1 (5 bases). V was pared by 5 bases and J by 1 base, with 8 bases between. The CDR3 sequence is 13 residues long. In germline, CDR1 is WNHNN, CDR2 SYGVQD (reference sequence). The CDR3 sequence is CASSPGGNTEAFF. The CDR3, as DNA: TGCGCCAGCAGTCCGGGGGGGAACACTGAAGCTTTCTTT.

The CDR3 spells CASSPSLGSRYEQYF. CDR3 sequence (DNA): TGTGCCAGCAGCCCCTCTTTAGGGTCCCGCTACGAGCAGTACTTC. This chain joins TRBV7-2 and TRBJ2-7, with D hard to call. The CDR3 has 15 amino acids. The V end was cut by 5 bases, the J end by 3 bases, with 17 bases between. Germline CDR1 and CDR2: SGHTA and FQGNSA.

V and J are TRBV7-3 and TRBJ2-3; 9 bases map to TRBD1. V shed 2 bases, J shed 4 bases, and the junction held 4 bases outside the gene matches. Germline CDR1 reads SGHTA; CDR2 reads FQGTGA. The CDR3 extends over 15 amino acids. CDR3 sequence: CASSLSDRGADTQYF. The CDR3 nucleotides are TGTGCCAGCAGCTTATCGGACAGGGGTGCAGATACGCAGTATTTT.

The J gene is TRBJ2-1, the V gene TRBV11-3; 8 positions match TRBD1. The ends lost 6 bases at V and 6 bases at J; junction bases unmatched: 7. In germline, CDR1 is SGHNT, CDR2 YENEEA. This CDR3 spans 14 amino acids. CDR3 in DNA: TGTGCCAGCAGTCCGACAGGGGTGAGCAATGAGCAGTTCTTC. Protein sequence: CASSPTGVSNEQFF.

V gene TRBV9 combines with J gene TRBJ2-1; TRBD1 or TRBD2 may be the D gene (5 bases each). Germline values: CDR1 SGDLS, CDR2 YYNGEE. With 4 bases removed from V and 8 bases from J, the gap between germline ends came to 7 bases. The CDR3 length is 11 residues. The chain's CDR3 is CASSLGDEQFF. DNA of the CDR3: TGTGCCAGCAGCTTGGGGGATGAGCAGTTCTTC.

The chain combines TRBV6-6 with TRBJ1-5; the D gene is possibly TRBD1 (6 bases). There are 13 residues in the CDR3. Germline V gives CDR1 MNHNY, CDR2 SVGAGI (reference sequence). Trimming stripped 11 bases from V and 1 base from J, with 12 bases between. The DNA for the CDR3 is TGTGCCTCCGGGACATTAAGCAATCAGCCCCAGCATTTT. This translates into CASGTLSNQPQHF.

This chain joins TRBV10-3 and TRBJ1-3; no definite D call. CDR3 length: 13 amino acids. Germline V gene data show CDR1 as ENHRY and CDR2 as SYGVKD. V lost 3 bases to trimming and J lost 8 bases, with 11 bases between them. In nucleotides, the CDR3 is TGTGCCATCAGTGACCCTGATGGGGACACCATATATTTT. Its translation is CAISDPDGDTIYF.

In its sample, this clone was seen a few times. The chain has TRBV6-1 and TRBJ1-5; D may be TRBD1 (6 bases). The V end was cut by 1 base, the J end by 7 bases, with 14 bases between. This CDR3 region has 15 residues. The V gene's germline CDR1 is MNHNS and CDR2 SASEGT. CDR3 sequence: CASSEVGGRGQPQHF. CDR3 DNA sequence: TGTGCCAGCAGTGAAGTCGGAGGGAGGGGGCAGCCCCAGCATTTT.

V usage is TRBV6-1 and J usage is TRBJ1-1; possibly TRBD1 for D (6 bases). The CDR3 runs 13 residues. CDR1 and CDR2 (germline): MNHNS, SASEGT. Trimming took off 6 bases at V and 4 bases at J, with 12 bases between the two ends. The CDR3 region is CASRFGGLTEAFF. The CDR3 DNA is TGTGCCAGCAGGTTCGGGGGGCTCACTGAAGCTTTCTTT.

The rearrangement joins TRBV15 to TRBJ2-3; maybe TRBD2 (5 bases). V was pared by 0 bases and J by 4 bases, with 17 bases between. CDR1 LNHNV and CDR2 YYDKDF come from the germline V gene (reference sequence). This CDR3 spans 17 amino acids. For the CDR3, the DNA is TGTGCCACCAGCAGAGATGACCGGGGAGTTCAGTCAGATACGCAGTATTTT. Protein: CATSRDDRGVQSDTQYF.

As for this clone: A read error may account for a junction end that differs from germline. The chain carries TRBV7-7 and TRBJ2-1; D is ambiguous. Germline V gene data show CDR1 as SSHAT and CDR2 as FNYEAQ (reference sequence). This CDR3 contains 13 residues. The chain's CDR3 is CASSLEQYNEQFF. In nucleotides, the CDR3 is TGTGCTAGCAGCTTAGAGCAATACAATGAGCAGTTCTTC. Variable domain in full (rest from reference TRBV7-7 and TRBJ2-1): GAGVSQSPRYKVTKRGQDVTLRCDPISSHATLYWYQQALGQGPEFLTYFNYEAQPDKSGLPSDRFSAERPEGSISTLTIQRTEQRDSAMYRCASSLEQYNEQFFGPGTRLTVL.

The chain is built from TRBV11-2 and TRBJ2-5; D uncertain. V dropped 5 bases and J dropped 1 base, with 11 bases sitting between them. Germline V gene sequence: CDR1 SGHAT, CDR2 FQNNGV. This CDR3 has 14 residues. The CDR3: CASSQRPVQETQYF. In DNA, the CDR3 is TGTGCCAGCAGCCAGAGACCCGTCCAAGAGACCCAGTACTTC.

The chain employs TRBV30 and TRBJ2-5; maybe TRBD1 (6 bases). In germline, CDR1 is GTSNPN, CDR2 SVGIG (reference sequence). The CDR3 consists of 15 residues. V lost 0 bases and J 2 bases, leaving 13 bases between the germline ends. The CDR3 loop is CAWSVTGHGQETQYF. The CDR3 region has the DNA TGTGCCTGGAGTGTTACGGGACACGGACAAGAGACCCAGTACTTC.

The genes are TRBV7-9 and TRBJ2-1; perhaps TRBD2 as D (6 bases). Germline CDR1 and CDR2: SEHNR and FQNEAQ (reference sequence). The CDR3 spans 17 residues. Deletions cut 0 bases from V and 0 bases from J, with 12 bases between. The CDR3: CASSLAWDSSSYNEQFF. The CDR3 DNA follows: TGTGCCAGCAGCTTAGCTTGGGACTCAAGCTCCTACAATGAGCAGTTCTTC.

The rearrangement uses TRBV30 and TRBJ2-7; possible D gene TRBD2, 6 bases. Trimming removed 3 bases from V and 5 bases from J, with 17 bases in between. The CDR3 length is 14 residues. Germline V CDR1 and CDR2: GTSNPN, SVGIG (reference sequence). CDR3 in DNA: TGTGCCTGGAGCGATGGACTGGGAGGCGACGAGCAGTACTTC. Its protein product is CAWSDGLGGDEQYF.

This chain links TRBV15 with TRBJ1-1; D unresolved. Deletions cut 3 bases from V and 5 bases from J, with 10 bases between. The CDR3 consists of 13 residues. CDR1 and CDR2 (germline): LNHNV, YYDKDF (reference sequence). The CDR3 DNA sequence: TGTGCCACCAGCAGGCGGAGGGATACTGAAGCTTTCTTT. It codes for CATSRRRDTEAFF.